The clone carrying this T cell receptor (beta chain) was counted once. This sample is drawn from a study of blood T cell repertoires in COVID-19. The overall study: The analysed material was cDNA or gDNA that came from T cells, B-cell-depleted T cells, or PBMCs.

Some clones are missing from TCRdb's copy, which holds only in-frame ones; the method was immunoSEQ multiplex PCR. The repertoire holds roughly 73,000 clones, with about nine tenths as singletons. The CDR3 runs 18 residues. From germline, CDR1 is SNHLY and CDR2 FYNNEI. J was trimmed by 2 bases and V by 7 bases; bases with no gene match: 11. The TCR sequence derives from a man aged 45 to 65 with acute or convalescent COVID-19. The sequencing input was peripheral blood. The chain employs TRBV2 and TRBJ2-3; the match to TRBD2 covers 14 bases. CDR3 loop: CASKGLAGVGVLTDTQYF. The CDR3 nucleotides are TGTGCCAGCAAGGGACTAGCGGGAGTAGGGGTTCTCACAGATACGCAGTATTTT.